The sequence of this T cell receptor beta chain was determined in a study of T cell changes during pregnancy in multiple sclerosis. Germline V CDR1 and CDR2: SGHRS, YFSETQ. The CDR3 is 15 amino acids. Data came from immunoSEQ multiplex PCR; TCRdb stores just in-frame clones and leaves some out. The sample has some 73,000 clones; 85% to 95% are singletons. Notes on this clone: Relative to the germline gene, one junction end is altered; a read error may explain this.

This sequence originates from a female donor in good health, enrolled as a control in a pregnancy study. Sequencing used peripheral blood, obtained in the third trimester of pregnancy. The chain uses TRBV5-1 and TRBJ2-7; TRBD2 might be the D (6 bases). For the CDR3, the DNA is TGCGCCAGCAGCATCCGACTAGGTTCCTCCCACGAGCAGTACTTC. Its protein product is CASSIRLGSSHEQYF.